This record concerns one T cell receptor (beta chain) sequence. The sample is drawn from a study of blood T cell repertoires in COVID-19. Across the study: Acute and convalescent COVID-19 specimens originated in the United States, Italy and Spain.

Participants came from about 23 US areas, aged roughly 18 to 95 years. A PCR-confirmed or clinician-diagnosed COVID-19 case had contacted exposed participants within 2 weeks of entry. The V end lost 7 bases, the J end lost 0 bases, and 18 bases lay between the germline ends. This CDR3 has 16 amino acids. Per germline, CDR1 SGHRS and CDR2 YFSETQ. Clones were read by immunoSEQ multiplex PCR, and TCRdb kept only the in-frame ones, dropping some. The data contain around 400,000 clones, about 88% of them seen just once; the ten biggest clones take up roughly 1.4%. This TCR was sampled from a woman aged 18-30 years who had been exposed to COVID-19. V is TRBV5-1 and J is TRBJ2-3; no reliable D call. Specimen: PBMCs or T cells enriched from blood (not recorded which). The CDR3 region is CASSRLSILSTDTQYF. In DNA form, the CDR3 reads TGCGCCAGCTCTCGACTTAGTATCCTTAGCACAGATACGCAGTATTTT.